This T cell receptor (beta chain) was captured by sequencing in a study of T-cell reconstitution after alpha-beta-depleted transplantation in children. V lost 2 bases to trimming and J lost 6 bases; unmatched junction nucleotides: 3. CDR3 size: 12 residues. Germline loops: CDR1 DFQATT, CDR2 SNEGSKA (reference sequence). During its preparation, the TCRbeta library received unique molecular identifiers. TCRdb used MiXCR to reprocess the PCR reads, holding one entry per CDR3 protein. The sample records roughly 590,000 distinct CDR3 sequences, roughly 17% being singletons. This clonotype was detected ten times or more.

Sequencing was performed on PBMCs from the stem cell graft donor, taken from the stem cell graft. This sequence joins TRBV20-1 and TRBJ1-2; the match to TRBD1 covers 7 bases. This TCR was recovered from a human donor who donated a stem cell graft to a child with acute myeloid leukemia. CDR3 amino acids: CSARPRGDGYTF. CDR3 coding DNA: TGCAGTGCTAGACCCAGGGGGGATGGCTACACCTTC.